The rows below give T cell receptor beta chains drawn from one sample of a study of blood T cell repertoires in COVID-19. Profiled with immunoSEQ multiplex PCR; TCRdb holds only in-frame clones, not every one. The sample records fewer than 400,000 clones, around 90% being singletons. Sequenced input: PBMCs or T cells enriched from blood (not recorded which). These receptors all stem from a man aged 55 to 70 who had recovered from COVID-19. Both conserved end residues are part of each CDR3. Each record gives: V gene, J gene, clone size, D gene, CDR3 protein, CDR3 DNA. A D gene is named only where the DNA matches it firmly. The size entry is marked missing in some rows and otherwise reads once, few, many or a size class.

>TRBV2|TRBJ2-5|few|NA
CASSDSSGGTETQYF
TGTGCCAGCAGTGATTCGTCAGGGGGGACGGAGACCCAGTACTTC
>TRBV5-5|TRBJ2-1|NA|NA
CASSSWGRGNEQFF
TGTGCCAGCAGCTCGTGGGGAAGGGGTAATGAGCAGTTCTTC
>TRBV28|TRBJ1-5|NA|TRBD1
CATVPGTGRRAQHF
TGTGCCACCGTCCCCGGGACAGGGCGAAGGGCCCAGCATTTT
>TRBV7-9|TRBJ1-3|few|TRBD1
CASSFRGQNTIYF
TGTGCCAGCAGCTTCAGGGGGCAAAACACCATATATTTT
>TRBV19|TRBJ1-5|NA|NA
CASSIGAQPQHF
TGTGCCAGTAGTATAGGGGCTCAGCCCCAGCATTTT
>TRBV5-4|TRBJ2-7|NA|TRBD2
CASSPTVSGTAREQYF
TGTGCCAGCAGCCCCACCGTGAGCGGGACGGCGAGGGAGCAGTACTTC
>TRBV11-2|TRBJ2-4|NA|TRBD1
CASSLGTGGAKNIQYF
TGTGCCAGCAGCTTAGGCACAGGGGGCGCCAAAAACATTCAGTACTTC
>TRBV7-3|TRBJ1-4|NA|NA
CASSSPWEGNNEKLFF
TGTGCCAGCAGCTCCCCGTGGGAGGGAAATAATGAAAAACTGTTTTTT
>TRBV9|TRBJ2-7|NA|NA
CASSVGVVGGDEQYF
TGTGCCAGCAGCGTGGGGGTAGTTGGGGGCGACGAGCAGTACTTC
>TRBV25-1|TRBJ2-5|NA|TRBD1
CASRQGGRWEETQYF
TGTGCCAGCAGACAGGGGGGACGGTGGGAAGAGACCCAGTACTTC
>TRBV7-6|TRBJ2-4|NA|NA
CASSSRLRENIQYF
TGTGCCAGCAGCTCACGACTCAGAGAAAACATTCAGTACTTC
>TRBV18|TRBJ2-7|NA|TRBD2
CASSVRTSGNNEQYF
TGTGCCAGCTCAGTAAGGACTAGCGGGAATAACGAGCAGTACTTC
>TRBV12-3/TRBV12-4|TRBJ1-5|once|NA
CASSLPPGTRHF
TGTGCCAGCAGTTTGCCCCCCGGGACACGGCATTTT
>TRBV5-1|TRBJ1-4|NA|NA
CASSFQRANEKLFF
TGCGCCAGCAGCTTTCAGAGGGCTAATGAAAAACTGTTTTTT
>TRBV3-1/TRBV3-2|TRBJ2-1|NA|TRBD2
CASSRPGLAYNEQFF
TGTGCCAGCAGCCGACCGGGACTAGCATACAATGAGCAGTTCTTC
>TRBV3-1/TRBV3-2|TRBJ2-7|NA|NA
CASSRRGADEQYF
TGTGCCAGCAGCCGCCGGGGGGCGGACGAGCAGTACTTC
>TRBV13|TRBJ2-7|NA|NA
CASTINRVDEQYF
TGTGCCAGCACGATAAACAGGGTCGACGAGCAGTACTTC
>TRBV9|TRBJ2-1|NA|NA
CASSSSGEQFF
TGTGCCAGCAGCTCAAGCGGTGAGCAGTTCTTC
>TRBV4-1|TRBJ2-5|once|TRBD1
CASSPGQIQETQYF
TGCGCCAGCAGCCCGGGACAGATCCAAGAGACCCAGTACTTC
>TRBV20-1|TRBJ1-1|NA|NA
CSARGALEAFF
TGCAGTGCTAGAGGGGCGCTTGAAGCTTTCTTT
>TRBV6-5|TRBJ2-2|NA|TRBD1
CASSYSRTGTGELFF
TGTGCCAGCAGTTACTCCCGGACAGGGACCGGGGAGCTGTTTTTT
>TRBV28|TRBJ2-1|NA|TRBD2
CASSPAGGDYNEQFF
TGTGCCAGCAGTCCCGCGGGGGGCGACTACAATGAGCAGTTCTTC
>TRBV29-1|TRBJ2-1|NA|NA
CSVVFRGSPGLNYNEQFF
TGCAGCGTTGTCTTTCGGGGTAGCCCCGGACTTAACTACAATGAGCAGTTCTTC
>TRBV9|TRBJ2-3|NA|TRBD2
CASSVELAGNTDTQYF
TGTGCCAGCAGCGTAGAACTAGCGGGAAACACAGATACGCAGTATTTT
>TRBV9|TRBJ2-7|NA|NA
CASSVGDSLSWEQYF
TGTGCCAGCAGCGTAGGAGACAGCCTTTCTTGGGAGCAGTACTTC
>TRBV5-1|TRBJ2-5|NA|TRBD2
CASSLGLAGNQETQYF
TGCGCCAGCAGCTTGGGGCTAGCGGGTAACCAAGAGACCCAGTACTTC
>TRBV5-1|TRBJ2-6|NA|TRBD1
CASSHPPQGAFSGANVLTF
TGCGCCAGCAGCCACCCCCCGCAGGGGGCGTTTTCTGGGGCCAACGTCCTGACTTTC
>TRBV5-1|TRBJ2-7|NA|NA
CASSLDSGREQYF
TGCGCCAGCAGCTTGGATTCTGGGCGCGAGCAGTACTTC